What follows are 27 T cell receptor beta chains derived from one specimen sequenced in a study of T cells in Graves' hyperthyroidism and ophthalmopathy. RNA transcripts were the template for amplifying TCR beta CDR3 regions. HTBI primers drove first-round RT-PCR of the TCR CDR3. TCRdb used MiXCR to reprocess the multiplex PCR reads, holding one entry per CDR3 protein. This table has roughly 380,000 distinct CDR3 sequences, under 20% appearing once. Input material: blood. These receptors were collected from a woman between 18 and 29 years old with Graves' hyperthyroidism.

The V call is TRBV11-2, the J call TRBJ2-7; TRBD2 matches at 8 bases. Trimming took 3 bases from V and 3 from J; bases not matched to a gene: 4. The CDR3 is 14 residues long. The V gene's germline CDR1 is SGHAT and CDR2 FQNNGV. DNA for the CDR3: TGTGCCAGCAGCTTCGGTAGCGGGGTCTACGAGCAGTACTTC. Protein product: CASSFGSGVYEQYF.

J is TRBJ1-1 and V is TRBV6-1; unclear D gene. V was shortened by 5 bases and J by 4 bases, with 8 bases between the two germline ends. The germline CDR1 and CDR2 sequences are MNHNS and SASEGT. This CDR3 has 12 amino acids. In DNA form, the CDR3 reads TGTGCCAGCAGTAAACATGGCACTGAAGCTTTCTTT. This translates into CASSKHGTEAFF.

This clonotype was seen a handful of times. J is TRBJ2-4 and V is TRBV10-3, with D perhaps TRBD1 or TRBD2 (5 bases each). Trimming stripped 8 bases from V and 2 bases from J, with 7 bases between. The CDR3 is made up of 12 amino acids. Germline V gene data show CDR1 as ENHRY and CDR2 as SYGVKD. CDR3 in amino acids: CAIGGSKNIQYF. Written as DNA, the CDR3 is TGTGCCATCGGGGGATCCAAAAACATTCAGTACTTC.

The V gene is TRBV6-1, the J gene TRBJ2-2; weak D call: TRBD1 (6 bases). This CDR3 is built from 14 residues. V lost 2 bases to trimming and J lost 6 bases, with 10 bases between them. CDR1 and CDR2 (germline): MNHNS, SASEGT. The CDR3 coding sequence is TGTGCCAGCAGTGAATTGGGGGCGGCCGGGGAGCTGTTTTTT. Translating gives CASSELGAAGELFF.

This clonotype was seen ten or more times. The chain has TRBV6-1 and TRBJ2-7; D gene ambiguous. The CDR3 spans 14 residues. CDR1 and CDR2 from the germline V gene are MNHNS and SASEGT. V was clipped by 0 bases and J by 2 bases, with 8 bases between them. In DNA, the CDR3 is TGTGCCAGCAGTGAAGCGGACGGAGCCTACGAGCAGTACTTC. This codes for CASSEADGAYEQYF.

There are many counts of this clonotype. DNA for the CDR3: TGTGCCAGCTCACCCCCGGGTCGCTCCTACGAGCAGTACTTC. Translation gives CASSPPGRSYEQYF. The chain employs TRBV18 and TRBJ2-7; D not resolved. CDR3 size: 14 residues. Deletions cut 3 bases from V and 0 bases from J, with 9 bases between. Germline V lookup: CDR1 KGHSH, CDR2 LQKENI.

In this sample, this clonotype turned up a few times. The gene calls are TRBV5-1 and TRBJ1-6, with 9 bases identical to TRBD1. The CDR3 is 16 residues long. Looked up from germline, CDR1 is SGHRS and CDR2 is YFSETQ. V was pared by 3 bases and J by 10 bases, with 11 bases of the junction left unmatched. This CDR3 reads CASSYKTGGQASPLHF. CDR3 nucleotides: TGCGCCAGCAGCTATAAAACAGGGGGCCAGGCGTCACCCCTCCACTTT.

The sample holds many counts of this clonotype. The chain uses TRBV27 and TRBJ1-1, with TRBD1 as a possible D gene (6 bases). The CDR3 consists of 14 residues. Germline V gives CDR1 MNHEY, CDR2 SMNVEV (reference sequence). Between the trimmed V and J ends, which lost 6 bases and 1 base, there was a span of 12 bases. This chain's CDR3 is CASRIGTPNTEAFF. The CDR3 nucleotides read TGTGCCAGCAGAATAGGGACACCGAACACTGAAGCTTTCTTT.

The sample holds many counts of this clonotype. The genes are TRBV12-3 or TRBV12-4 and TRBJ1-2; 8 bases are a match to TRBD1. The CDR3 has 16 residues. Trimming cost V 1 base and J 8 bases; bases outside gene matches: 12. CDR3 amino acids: CASSLVPQGAVWGYTF. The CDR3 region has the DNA TGTGCCAGCAGTTTAGTCCCCCAGGGGGCTGTATGGGGCTACACCTTC.

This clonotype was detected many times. Here the CDR3 reads CASSEAGTGAGMNTEAFF. CDR3 in DNA: TGTGCCAGCAGTGAAGCCGGGACAGGGGCAGGGATGAACACTGAAGCTTTCTTT. The J gene is TRBJ1-1, the V gene TRBV28; 10 positions match TRBD1. This CDR3 has 18 amino acids. V gave up 5 bases and J gave up 0 bases; unmatched junction bases: 12. The germline V gene has CDR1 MDHEN and CDR2 SYDVKM.

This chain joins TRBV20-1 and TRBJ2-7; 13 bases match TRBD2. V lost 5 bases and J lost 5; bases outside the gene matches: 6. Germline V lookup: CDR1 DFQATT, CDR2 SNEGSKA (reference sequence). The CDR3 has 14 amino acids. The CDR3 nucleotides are TGCAGTGCTGTACTAGCGGGGGGGAGGAACGAGCAGTACTTC. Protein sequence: CSAVLAGGRNEQYF.

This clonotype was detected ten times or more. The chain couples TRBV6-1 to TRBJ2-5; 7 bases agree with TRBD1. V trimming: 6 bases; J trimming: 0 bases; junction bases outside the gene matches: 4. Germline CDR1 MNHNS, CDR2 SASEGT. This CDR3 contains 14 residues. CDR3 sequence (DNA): TGTGCCAGCAGGCTGACAGGGAACCAAGAGACCCAGTACTTC. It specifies CASRLTGNQETQYF.

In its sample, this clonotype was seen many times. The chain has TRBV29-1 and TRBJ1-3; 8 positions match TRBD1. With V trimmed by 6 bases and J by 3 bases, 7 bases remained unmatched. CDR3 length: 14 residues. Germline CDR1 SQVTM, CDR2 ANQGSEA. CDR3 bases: TGCAGCGTCGACGACAGGGGATTTGGAAACACCATATATTTT. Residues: CSVDDRGFGNTIYF.

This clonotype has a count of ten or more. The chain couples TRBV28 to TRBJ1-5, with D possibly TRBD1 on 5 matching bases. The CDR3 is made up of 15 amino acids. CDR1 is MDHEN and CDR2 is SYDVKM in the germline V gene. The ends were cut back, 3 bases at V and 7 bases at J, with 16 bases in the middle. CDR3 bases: TGTGCCAGCAGTTTTGAGACAGCTTATAAGCAGCCCCAGCATTTT. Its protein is CASSFETAYKQPQHF.

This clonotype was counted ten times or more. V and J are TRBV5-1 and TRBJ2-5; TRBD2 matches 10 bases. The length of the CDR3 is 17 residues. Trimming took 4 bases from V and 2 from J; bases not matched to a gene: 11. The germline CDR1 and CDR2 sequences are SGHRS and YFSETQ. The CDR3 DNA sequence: TGCGCCAGCAGCGAGGGCCTACTAGCGGGGATACAAGAGACCCAGTACTTC. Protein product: CASSEGLLAGIQETQYF.

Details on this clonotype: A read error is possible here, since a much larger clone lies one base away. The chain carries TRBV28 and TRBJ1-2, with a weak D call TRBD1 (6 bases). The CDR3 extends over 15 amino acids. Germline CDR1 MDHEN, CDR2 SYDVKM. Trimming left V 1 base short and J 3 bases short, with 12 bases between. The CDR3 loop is CASSLSGAEDYGYTF. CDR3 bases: TGTGCCAGCAGTTTATCAGGGGCTGAGGACTATGGCTACACCTTC.

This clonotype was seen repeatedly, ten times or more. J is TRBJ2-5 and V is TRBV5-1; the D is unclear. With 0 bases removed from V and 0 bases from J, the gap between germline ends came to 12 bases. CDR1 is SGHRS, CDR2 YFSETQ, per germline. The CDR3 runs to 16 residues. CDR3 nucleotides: TGCGCCAGCAGCTTGGGGGGTAGGGCGGACCAAGAGACCCAGTACTTC. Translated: CASSLGGRADQETQYF.

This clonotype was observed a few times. CDR3 protein: CSAKGRTGRFLCQPQHF. DNA for the CDR3: TGCAGTGCCAAGGGACGTACAGGACGCTTCCTCTGTCAGCCCCAGCATTTT. The chain links TRBV20-1 to TRBJ1-5, with D tentatively TRBD1 (5 bases). Germline CDR1 and CDR2: DFQATT and SNEGSKA (reference sequence). This CDR3 has 17 amino acids. The V end lost 6 bases, the J end lost 6 bases, and 27 bases lay between the germline ends.

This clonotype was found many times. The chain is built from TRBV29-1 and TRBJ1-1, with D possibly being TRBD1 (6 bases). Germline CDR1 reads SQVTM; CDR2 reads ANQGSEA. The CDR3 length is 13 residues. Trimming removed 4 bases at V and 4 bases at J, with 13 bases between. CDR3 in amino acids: CSVVWGAGTEAFF. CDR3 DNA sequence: TGCAGCGTTGTATGGGGGGCGGGCACTGAAGCTTTCTTT.

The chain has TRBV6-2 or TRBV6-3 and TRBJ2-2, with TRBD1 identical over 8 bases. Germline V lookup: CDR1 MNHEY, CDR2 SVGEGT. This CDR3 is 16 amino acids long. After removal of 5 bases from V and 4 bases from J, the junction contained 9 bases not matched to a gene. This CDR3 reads CASSLTFQGATGELFF. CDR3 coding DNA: TGTGCCAGCAGTCTTACGTTCCAGGGGGCCACCGGGGAGCTGTTTTTT.

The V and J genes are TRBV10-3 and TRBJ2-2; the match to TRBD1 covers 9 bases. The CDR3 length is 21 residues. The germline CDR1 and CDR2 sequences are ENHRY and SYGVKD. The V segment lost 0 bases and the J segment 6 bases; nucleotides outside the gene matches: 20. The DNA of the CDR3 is TGTGCCATCAGTGAGTCGACTCATGGACAGGGGATCCACCAATGGGCCGGGGAGCTGTTTTTT. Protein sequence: CAISESTHGQGIHQWAGELFF.

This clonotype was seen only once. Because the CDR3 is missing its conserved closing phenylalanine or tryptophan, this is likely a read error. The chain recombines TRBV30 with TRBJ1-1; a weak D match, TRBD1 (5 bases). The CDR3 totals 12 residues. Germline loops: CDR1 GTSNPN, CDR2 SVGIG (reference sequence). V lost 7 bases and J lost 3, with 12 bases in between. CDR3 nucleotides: TGTGCCTCGGCGGCAGGGTACACTGAAGCTTTCGTG. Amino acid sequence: CASAAGYTEAFV.

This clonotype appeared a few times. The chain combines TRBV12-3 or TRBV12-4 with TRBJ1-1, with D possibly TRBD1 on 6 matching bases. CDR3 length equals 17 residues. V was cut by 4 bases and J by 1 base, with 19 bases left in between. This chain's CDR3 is CASSSIYAGETNTEAFF. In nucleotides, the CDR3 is TGTGCCAGCAGTTCTATATATGCAGGGGAGACGAACACTGAAGCTTTCTTT.

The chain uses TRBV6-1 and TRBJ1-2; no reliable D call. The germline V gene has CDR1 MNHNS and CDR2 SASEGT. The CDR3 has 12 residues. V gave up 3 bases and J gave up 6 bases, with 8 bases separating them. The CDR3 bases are TGTGCCAGCAGTGATAACGGGAATGGCTACACCTTC. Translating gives CASSDNGNGYTF.

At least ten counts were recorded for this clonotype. This CDR3 is CASSGQGAIETQYF. The CDR3 DNA reads TGTGCCAGTAGTGGACAGGGGGCGATTGAGACCCAGTACTTC. The gene calls are TRBV19 and TRBJ2-5; TRBD1 matches 11 bases. The CDR3 length is 14 residues. Germline V gene lookup returns CDR1 LNHDA and CDR2 SQIVND (reference sequence). Trimming took 5 bases from V and 5 from J; bases not matched to a gene: 4.

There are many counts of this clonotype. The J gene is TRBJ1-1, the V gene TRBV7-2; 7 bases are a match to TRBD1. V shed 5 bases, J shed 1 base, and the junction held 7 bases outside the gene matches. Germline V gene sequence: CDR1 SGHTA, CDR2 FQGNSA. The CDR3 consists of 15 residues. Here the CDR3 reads CASSPSRDRNTEAFF. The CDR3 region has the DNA TGTGCCAGCAGCCCGTCCCGGGACAGGAACACTGAAGCTTTCTTT. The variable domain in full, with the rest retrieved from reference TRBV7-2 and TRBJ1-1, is GAGVSQSPSNKVTEKGKDVELRCDPISGHTALYWYRQSLGQGLEFLIYFQGNSAPDKSGLPSDRFSAERTGGSVSTLTIQRTQQEDSAVYLCASSPSRDRNTEAFFGQGTRLTVV.

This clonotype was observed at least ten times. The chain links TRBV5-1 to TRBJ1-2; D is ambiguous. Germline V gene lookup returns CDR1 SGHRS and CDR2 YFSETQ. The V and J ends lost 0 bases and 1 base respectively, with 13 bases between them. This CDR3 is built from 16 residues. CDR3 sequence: CASSLAPGAVNYGYTF. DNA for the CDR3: TGCGCCAGCAGCTTGGCTCCGGGAGCGGTTAACTATGGCTACACCTTC.